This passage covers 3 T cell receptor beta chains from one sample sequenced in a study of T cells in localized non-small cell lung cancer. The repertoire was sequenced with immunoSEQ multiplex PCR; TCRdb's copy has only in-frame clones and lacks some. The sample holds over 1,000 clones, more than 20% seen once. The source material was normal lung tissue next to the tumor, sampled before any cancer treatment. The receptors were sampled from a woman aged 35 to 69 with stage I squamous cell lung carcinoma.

The CDR3 DNA sequence: TGTGCCAGCTCACCGGGCCTCAATGAGCAGTTCTTC. Encoded protein: CASSPGLNEQFF. The genes are TRBV18 and TRBJ2-1; D unclear. With 3 bases removed from V and 6 bases from J, the gap between germline ends came to 6 bases. CDR3 length equals 12 residues. Germline loops: CDR1 KGHSH, CDR2 LQKENI.

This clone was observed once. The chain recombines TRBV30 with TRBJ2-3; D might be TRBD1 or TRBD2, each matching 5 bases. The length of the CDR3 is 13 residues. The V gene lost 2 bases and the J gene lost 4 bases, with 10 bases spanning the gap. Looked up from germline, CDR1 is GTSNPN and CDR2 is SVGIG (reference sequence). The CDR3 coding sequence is TGTGCCTGGAGTTGGGGGACGCCAGATACGCAGTATTTT. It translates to CAWSWGTPDTQYF.

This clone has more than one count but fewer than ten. In DNA, the CDR3 is TGTGCCAGCAGCGAGAGAGGGCTTGGCTACACCTTC. It translates to CASSERGLGYTF. V is TRBV9 and J is TRBJ1-2; unclear D gene. Trimming cost V 3 bases and J 7 bases, with 10 bases left between them. The V gene's germline CDR1 is SGDLS and CDR2 YYNGEE. This CDR3 is 12 amino acids long.